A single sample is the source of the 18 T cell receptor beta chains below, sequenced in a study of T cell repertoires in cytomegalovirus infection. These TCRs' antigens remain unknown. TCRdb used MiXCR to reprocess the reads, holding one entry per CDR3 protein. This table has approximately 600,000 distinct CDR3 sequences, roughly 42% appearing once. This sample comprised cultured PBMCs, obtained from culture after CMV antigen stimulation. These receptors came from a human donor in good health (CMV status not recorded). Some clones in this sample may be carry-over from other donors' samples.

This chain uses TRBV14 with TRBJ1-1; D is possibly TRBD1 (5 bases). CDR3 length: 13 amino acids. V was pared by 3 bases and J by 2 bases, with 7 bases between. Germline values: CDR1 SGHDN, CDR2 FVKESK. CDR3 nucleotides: TGTGCCAGCAGCCACAGGGCAAACACTGAAGCTTTCTTT. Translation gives CASSHRANTEAFF.

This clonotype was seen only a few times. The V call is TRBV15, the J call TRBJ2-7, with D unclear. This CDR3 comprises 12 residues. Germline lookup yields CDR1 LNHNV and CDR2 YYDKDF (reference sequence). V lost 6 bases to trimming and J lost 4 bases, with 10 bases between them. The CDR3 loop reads CATRDTSYEQYF. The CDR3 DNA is TGTGCCACCAGGGATACTTCTTACGAGCAGTACTTC.

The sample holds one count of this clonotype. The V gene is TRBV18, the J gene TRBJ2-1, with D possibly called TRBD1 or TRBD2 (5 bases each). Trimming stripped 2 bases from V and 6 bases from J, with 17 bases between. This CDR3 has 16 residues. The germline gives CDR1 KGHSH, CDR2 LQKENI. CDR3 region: CASSPIYRGRGNEQFF. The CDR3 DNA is TGTGCCAGCTCACCAATATATCGGGGCCGTGGCAATGAGCAGTTCTTC.

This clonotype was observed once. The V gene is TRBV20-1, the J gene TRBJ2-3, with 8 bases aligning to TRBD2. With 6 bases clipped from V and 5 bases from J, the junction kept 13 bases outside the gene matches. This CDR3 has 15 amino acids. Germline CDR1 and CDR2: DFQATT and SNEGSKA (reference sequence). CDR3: CSAGSPGRGGDTQYF. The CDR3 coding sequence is TGCAGTGCGGGGTCCCCCGGGAGGGGGGGAGATACGCAGTATTTT.

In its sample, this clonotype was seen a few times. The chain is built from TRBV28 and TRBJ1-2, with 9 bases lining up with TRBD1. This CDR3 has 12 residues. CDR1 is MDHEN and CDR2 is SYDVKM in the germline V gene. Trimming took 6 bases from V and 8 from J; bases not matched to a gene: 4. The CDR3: CASRTGGGGYTF. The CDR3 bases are TGTGCCAGCAGGACAGGGGGAGGAGGCTACACCTTC.

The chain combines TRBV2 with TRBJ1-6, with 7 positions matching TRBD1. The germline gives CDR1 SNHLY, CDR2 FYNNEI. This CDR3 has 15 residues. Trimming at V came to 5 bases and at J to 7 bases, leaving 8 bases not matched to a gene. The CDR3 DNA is TGTGCCAGCAGTCTTGACAGGGCGGGAAATTCACCCCTCCACTTT. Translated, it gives CASSLDRAGNSPLHF.

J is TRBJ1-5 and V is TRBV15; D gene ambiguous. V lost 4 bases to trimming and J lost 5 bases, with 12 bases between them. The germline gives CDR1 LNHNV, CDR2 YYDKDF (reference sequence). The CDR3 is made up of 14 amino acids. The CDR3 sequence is CATSNQRRDQPQHF. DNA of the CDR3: TGTGCCACCAGCAACCAACGTAGGGATCAGCCCCAGCATTTT.

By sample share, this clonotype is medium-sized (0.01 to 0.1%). CDR3 loop: CASSRGHEDTQYF. CDR3 DNA: TGTGCCAGCAGTCGGGGACACGAAGATACGCAGTATTTT. This chain uses TRBV5-4 with TRBJ2-3; TRBD1 is a possible D gene (6 bases). This CDR3 is 13 amino acids long. Germline V gene data show CDR1 as SGHNT and CDR2 as YYREEE (reference sequence). V lost 5 bases and J lost 5, with 12 bases in between.

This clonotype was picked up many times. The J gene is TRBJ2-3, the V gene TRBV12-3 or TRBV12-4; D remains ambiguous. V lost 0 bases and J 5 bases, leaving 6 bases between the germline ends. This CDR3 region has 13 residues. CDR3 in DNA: TGTGCCAGCAGTTTAGCGCTGGGAGATACGCAGTATTTT. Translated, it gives CASSLALGDTQYF.

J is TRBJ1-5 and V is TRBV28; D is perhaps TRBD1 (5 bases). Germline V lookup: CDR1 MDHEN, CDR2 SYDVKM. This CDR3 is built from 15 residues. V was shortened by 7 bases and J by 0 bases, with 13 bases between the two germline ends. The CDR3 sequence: CASTRGARSNQPQHF. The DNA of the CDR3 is TGTGCCAGCACCCGGGGCGCCCGTAGCAATCAGCCCCAGCATTTT.

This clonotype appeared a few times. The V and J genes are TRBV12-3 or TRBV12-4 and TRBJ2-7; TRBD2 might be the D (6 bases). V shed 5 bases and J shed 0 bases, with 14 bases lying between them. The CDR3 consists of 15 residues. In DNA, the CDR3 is TGTGCCAGCAGTCGCGGGACCGAGCTCTCCTACGAGCAGTACTTC. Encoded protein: CASSRGTELSYEQYF.

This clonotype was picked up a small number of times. The CDR3 DNA reads TGTGCCAGCAGGGGACAGCTACAAGAGACCCAGTACTTC. Protein product: CASRGQLQETQYF. This chain uses TRBV6-2 or TRBV6-3 with TRBJ2-5, with TRBD1 matching over 7 bases. CDR1 is MNHEY and CDR2 is SVGEGT in the germline V gene. With V trimmed by 6 bases and J by 2 bases, 3 bases remained unmatched. This CDR3 comprises 13 residues.

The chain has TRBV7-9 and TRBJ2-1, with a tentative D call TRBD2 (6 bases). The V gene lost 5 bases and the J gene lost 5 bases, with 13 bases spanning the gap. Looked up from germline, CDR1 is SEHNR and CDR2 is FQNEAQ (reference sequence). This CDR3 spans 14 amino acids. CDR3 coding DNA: TGTGCCAGCAGCCTCCTGACTAGAAACAATGAGCAGTTCTTC. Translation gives CASSLLTRNNEQFF.

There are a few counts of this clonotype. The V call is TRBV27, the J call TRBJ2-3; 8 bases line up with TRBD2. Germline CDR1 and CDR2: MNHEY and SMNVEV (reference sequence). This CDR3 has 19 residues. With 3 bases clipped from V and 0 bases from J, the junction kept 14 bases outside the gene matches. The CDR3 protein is CASSFGSRGGLESTDTQYF. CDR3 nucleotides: TGTGCCAGCAGTTTTGGCTCTCGCGGGGGGCTTGAGAGCACAGATACGCAGTATTTT.

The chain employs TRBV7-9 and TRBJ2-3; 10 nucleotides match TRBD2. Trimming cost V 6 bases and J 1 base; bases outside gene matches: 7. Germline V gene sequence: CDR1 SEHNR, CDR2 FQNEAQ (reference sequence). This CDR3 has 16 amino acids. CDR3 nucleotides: TGTGCCAGCAGTACCGGGACTAGCGCACGCACAGATACGCAGTATTTT. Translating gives CASSTGTSARTDTQYF.

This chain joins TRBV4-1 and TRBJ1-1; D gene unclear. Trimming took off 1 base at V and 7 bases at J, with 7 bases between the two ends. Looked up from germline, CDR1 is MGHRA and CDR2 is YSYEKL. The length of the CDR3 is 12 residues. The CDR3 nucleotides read TGCGCCAGCAGCCAAGTTGGTAGTGAAGCTTTCTTT. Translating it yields CASSQVGSEAFF.

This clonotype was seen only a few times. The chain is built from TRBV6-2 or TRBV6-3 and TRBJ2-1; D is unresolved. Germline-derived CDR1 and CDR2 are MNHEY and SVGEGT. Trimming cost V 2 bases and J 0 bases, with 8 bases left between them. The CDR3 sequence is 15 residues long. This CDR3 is CASSYVSASYNEQFF. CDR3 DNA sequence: TGTGCCAGCAGTTACGTTTCGGCCTCCTACAATGAGCAGTTCTTC.

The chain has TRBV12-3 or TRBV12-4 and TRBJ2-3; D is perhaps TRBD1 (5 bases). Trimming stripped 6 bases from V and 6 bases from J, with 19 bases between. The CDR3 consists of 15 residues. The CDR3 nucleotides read TGTGCCAGCAGCCCCCAGGGTGTTAGTTCCGATACGCAGTATTTT. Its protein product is CASSPQGVSSDTQYF.